This T cell receptor beta chain comes out of a study of control samples from healthy donors and cancer patients. Of note for this clone: Since a much larger clone is just one base distant, this may be a read error.

TCRdb's table, derived via immunoSEQ multiplex PCR, lists solely in-frame clones and lacks some. The sample contains some 250,000 clones, around 80% of which appear only once. The sequence was collected from a woman in her sixties with lung cancer. The specimen was PBMCs.

This CDR3 reads CASSEQGNYGYTF. The CDR3 DNA is TGTGCCAGCAGTGAACAGGGGAACTATGGCTACACCTTC. This chain joins TRBV25-1 and TRBJ1-2; a possible D gene is TRBD1 (6 bases). Germline CDR1 reads MGHDK; CDR2 reads SYGVNS. Trimming pared 2 bases from V and 2 bases from J, leaving 6 bases between. The CDR3 covers 13 residues.